The present T cell receptor (beta chain) was sequenced within a study of tumor-infiltrating lymphocytes in primary liver carcinoma. For the study at large: Spanning 4.2 to 10 cm, the tumors were T1-T3 N0M0.

From approximately 490 ng total RNA, TCR beta cDNA was generated with a primer in the constant region. Libraries of TCR beta came from three nested multiplex PCR rounds with slightly modified ARM-PCR. Amplification in the first two PCR rounds was performed using TRBV1-TRBV30 forward primers and a C-beta reverse primer for approximately 10 cycles each. TCRdb called the multiplex PCR reads again in MiXCR, with one record for every CDR3 protein. Of 90,000 to 150,000 distinct CDR3 sequences in the sample, approximately 71% were seen once. Between about 17 and 34 mg of unsorted bulk tissue served as the source from which RNA and DNA were co-extracted. Subjects presented with primary liver carcinoma managed by surgical resection. The study, taken as a whole, reports: Pairs of tumor regions overlapped more than tumor-adjacent and tumor-blood pairs did.

The CDR3 has 16 residues. Per the germline V gene, CDR1 is MNHEY and CDR2 is SVGEGT. Trimming cost V 8 bases and J 7 bases; bases outside gene matches: 16. In regard to this clonotype: The antigen is not known.

This rearrangement joins TRBV6-2 or TRBV6-3 to TRBJ2-1; 8 nucleotides line up with TRBD2. The specimen sequenced was tumor-adjacent normal liver tissue. This TCR was sampled from a woman aged 60-75 years with primary liver carcinoma and hepatitis B virus infection. DNA for the CDR3: TGTGCCAGCGGTCACTCGACAAGCGGGAGTTGGAATGAGCAGTTCTTC. Residues: CASGHSTSGSWNEQFF.